This entry describes one T cell receptor (beta chain). This specimen belongs to a study of spatial heterogeneity in lung cancer. As for the study in general: More than ten raw reads, on average, carried each unique TCR and UMI combination.

TCRdb analysed the 5' RACE reads with MiXCR anew, one entry per CDR3 protein. In the table there are around 45,000 distinct CDR3 sequences, 20% to 25% of which are singletons. The V end was cut by 3 bases, the J end by 5 bases, with 14 bases between. The CDR3 loop spans 14 amino acids. Germline CDR1 is SGHRS and CDR2 is YFSETQ. Regarding time point: blood at routine non-recurrence follow-up after resection. The J gene is TRBJ2-5, the V gene TRBV5-1; D remains ambiguous. This sample comprised PBMCs, obtained at follow-up. This receptor was obtained from a female donor with early-stage non-small cell lung cancer. The CDR3 DNA reads as TGCGCCAGCAGCTCTCTAGGTACTCAGGAGACCCAGTACTTC. Its translation is CASSSLGTQETQYF.